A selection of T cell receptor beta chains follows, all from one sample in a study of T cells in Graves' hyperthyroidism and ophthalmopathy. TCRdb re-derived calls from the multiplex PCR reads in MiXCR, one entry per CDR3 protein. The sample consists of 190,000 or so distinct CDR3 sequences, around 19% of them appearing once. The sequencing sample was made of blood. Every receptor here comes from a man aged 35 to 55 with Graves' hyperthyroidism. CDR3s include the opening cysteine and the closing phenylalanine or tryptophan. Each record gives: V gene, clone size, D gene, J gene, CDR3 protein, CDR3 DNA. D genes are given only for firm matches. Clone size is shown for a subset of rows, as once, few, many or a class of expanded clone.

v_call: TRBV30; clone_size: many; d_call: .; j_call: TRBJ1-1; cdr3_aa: CAWKGFEAFF; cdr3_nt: TGTGCCTGGAAGGGGTTTGAAGCTTTCTTT
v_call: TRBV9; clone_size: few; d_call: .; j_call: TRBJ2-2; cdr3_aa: CASSVGLGHGELFF; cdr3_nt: TGTGCCAGCAGCGTAGGATTGGGGCACGGGGAGCTGTTTTTT
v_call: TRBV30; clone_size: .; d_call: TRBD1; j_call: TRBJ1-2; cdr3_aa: CALTGTGRGYTF; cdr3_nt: TGTGCCTTGACTGGGACAGGGAGGGGCTACACCTTC
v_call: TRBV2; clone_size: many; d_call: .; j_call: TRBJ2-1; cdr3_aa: CASSEGYEQFF; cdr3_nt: TGTGCCAGCAGTGAGGGATATGAGCAGTTCTTC
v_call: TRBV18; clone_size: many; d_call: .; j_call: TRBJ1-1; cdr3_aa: CASSPREGEATEAFF; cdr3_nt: TGTGCCAGCTCACCACGGGAGGGAGAGGCCACTGAAGCTTTCTTT
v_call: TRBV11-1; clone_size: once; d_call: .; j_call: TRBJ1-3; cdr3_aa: CASGQTSSGNTIYF; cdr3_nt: TGTGCCAGCGGCCAGACAAGCTCTGGAAACACCATATATTTT
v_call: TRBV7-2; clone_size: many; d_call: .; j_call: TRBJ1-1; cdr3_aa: CASSLNFGQAFF; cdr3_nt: TGTGCCAGCAGCTTAAATTTCGGGCAGGCTTTCTTT
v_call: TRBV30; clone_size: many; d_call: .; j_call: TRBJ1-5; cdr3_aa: CAWSDGDINQPQHF; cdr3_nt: TGTGCCTGGAGTGATGGAGATATAAATCAGCCCCAGCATTTT
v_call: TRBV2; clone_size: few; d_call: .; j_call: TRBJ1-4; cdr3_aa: CASSVRLKNEKLFF; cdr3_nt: TGTGCCAGCAGTGTACGGTTGAAGAATGAAAAACTGTTTTTT
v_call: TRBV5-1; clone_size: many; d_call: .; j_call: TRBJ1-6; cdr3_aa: CASSLGQRNSPLHF; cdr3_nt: TGCGCCAGCAGCTTGGGCCAGCGAAATTCACCCCTCCACTTT
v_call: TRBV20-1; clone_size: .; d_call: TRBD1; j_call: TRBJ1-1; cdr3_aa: CSATGTANTEAFF; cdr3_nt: TGCAGTGCTACCGGGACAGCGAACACTGAAGCTTTCTTT
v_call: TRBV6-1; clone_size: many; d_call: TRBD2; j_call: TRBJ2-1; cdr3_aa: CASRPSGGSSSYNEQFF; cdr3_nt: TGTGCCAGCAGACCCAGCGGGGGGTCGAGCTCCTACAATGAGCAGTTCTTC
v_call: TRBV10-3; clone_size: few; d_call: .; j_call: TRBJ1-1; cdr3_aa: CASTLGRDTEAFF; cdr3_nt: TGTGCCTCTACCCTGGGCCGAGATACTGAAGCTTTCTTT
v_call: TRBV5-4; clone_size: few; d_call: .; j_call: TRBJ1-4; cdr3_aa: CASSSKGGEKLFF; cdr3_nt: TGTGCCAGCTCCTCAAAAGGTGGGGAAAAACTGTTTTTT
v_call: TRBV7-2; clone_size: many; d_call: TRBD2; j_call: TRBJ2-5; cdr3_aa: CASSFVGAGLQETQYF; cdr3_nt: TGTGCCAGCAGCTTCGTCGGAGCGGGGCTGCAAGAGACCCAGTACTTC
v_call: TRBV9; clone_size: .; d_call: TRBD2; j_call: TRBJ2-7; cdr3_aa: CASSVDSGGTYEQYF; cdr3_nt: TGTGCCAGCAGCGTAGACAGCGGGGGGACCTACGAGCAGTACTTC
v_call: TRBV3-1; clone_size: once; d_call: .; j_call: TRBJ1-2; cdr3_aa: CASTKPGRVFGYTF; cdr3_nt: TGTGCCAGCACCAAACCGGGACGGGTTTTTGGCTACACCTTC
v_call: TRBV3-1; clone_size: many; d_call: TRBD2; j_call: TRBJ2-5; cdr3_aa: CASSQDKGSASGGETQYF; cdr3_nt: TGTGCCAGCAGCCAAGATAAAGGTTCGGCTAGCGGGGGGGAGACCCAGTACTTC
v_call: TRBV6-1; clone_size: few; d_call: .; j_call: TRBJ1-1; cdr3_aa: CASSEAAGMNTEAFF; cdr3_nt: TGTGCCAGCAGTGAAGCCGCAGGCATGAACACTGAAGCTTTCTTT
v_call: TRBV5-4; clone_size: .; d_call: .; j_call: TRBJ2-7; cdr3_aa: CASGWDPIGGAEQYF; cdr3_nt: TGTGCCAGCGGCTGGGACCCTATCGGGGGTGCCGAGCAGTACTTC
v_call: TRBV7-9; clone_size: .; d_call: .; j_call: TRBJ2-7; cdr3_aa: CASSLSWDSSYEQYF; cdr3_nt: TGTGCCAGCAGCCTATCATGGGACTCGTCATACGAGCAGTACTTC
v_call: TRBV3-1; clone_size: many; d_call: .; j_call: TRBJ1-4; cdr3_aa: CASSQGGEKLFF; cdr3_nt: TGTGCCAGCAGCCAAGGGGGTGAAAAACTGTTTTTT
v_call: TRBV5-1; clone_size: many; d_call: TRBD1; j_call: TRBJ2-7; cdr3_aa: CASSYRGTGSGYEQYF; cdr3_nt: TGCGCCAGCAGCTACCGAGGGACAGGGTCTGGCTACGAGCAGTACTTC
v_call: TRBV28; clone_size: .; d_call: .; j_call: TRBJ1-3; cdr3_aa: CASSFAQTGNTIYF; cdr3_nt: TGTGCCAGCAGTTTCGCGCAGACTGGAAACACCATATATTTT
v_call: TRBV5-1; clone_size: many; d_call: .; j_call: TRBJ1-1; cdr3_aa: CASSPRTAQVTEAFF; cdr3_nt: TGCGCCAGCAGTCCTAGGACAGCCCAGGTCACTGAAGCTTTCTTT
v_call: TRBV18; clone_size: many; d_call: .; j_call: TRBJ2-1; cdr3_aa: CASSPDSTYNEQFF; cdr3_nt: TGTGCCAGCTCACCCGACAGTACCTACAATGAGCAGTTCTTC
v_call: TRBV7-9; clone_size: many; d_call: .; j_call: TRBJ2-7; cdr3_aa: CASSPMGRGASVEQYF; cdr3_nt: TGTGCCAGCAGCCCGATGGGACGGGGGGCGTCGGTCGAGCAGTACTTC
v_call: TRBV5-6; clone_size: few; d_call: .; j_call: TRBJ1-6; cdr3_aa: CASNSGFNSPLHF; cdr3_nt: TGTGCCAGCAATAGTGGGTTTAATTCACCCCTCCACTTT
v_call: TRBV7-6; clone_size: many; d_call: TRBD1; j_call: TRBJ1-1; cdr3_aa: CASSSQGTGASEAFF; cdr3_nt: TGTGCCAGCAGCTCCCAGGGGACAGGGGCCAGTGAAGCTTTCTTT
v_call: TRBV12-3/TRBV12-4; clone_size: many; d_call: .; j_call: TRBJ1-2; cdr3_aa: CASTSTGLLGYTF; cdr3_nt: TGTGCCAGCACCTCAACTGGACTTTTGGGCTACACCTTC
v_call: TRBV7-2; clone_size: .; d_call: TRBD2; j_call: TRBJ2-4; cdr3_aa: CASSLLREGPNIQYF; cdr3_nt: TGTGCCAGCAGCTTATTGCGGGAGGGCCCGAACATTCAGTACTTC
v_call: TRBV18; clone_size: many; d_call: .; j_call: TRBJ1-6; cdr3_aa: CASSPSSSYNSPLHF; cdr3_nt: TGTGCCAGCTCACCCTCAAGCTCCTATAATTCACCCCTCCACTTT
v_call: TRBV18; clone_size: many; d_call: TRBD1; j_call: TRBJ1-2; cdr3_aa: CASSPPGTGHGYTF; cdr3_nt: TGTGCCAGCTCACCACCCGGGACAGGGCATGGCTACACCTTC
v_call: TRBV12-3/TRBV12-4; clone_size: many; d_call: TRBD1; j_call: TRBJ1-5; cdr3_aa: CASSRDSRNQPQHF; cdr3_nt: TGTGCCAGCAGTCGGGACAGTAGGAATCAGCCCCAGCATTTT
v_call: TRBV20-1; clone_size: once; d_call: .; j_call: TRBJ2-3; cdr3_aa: CSAGGGASTDTQYF; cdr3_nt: TGCAGTGCTGGTGGGGGGGCTAGCACAGATACGCAGTATTTT
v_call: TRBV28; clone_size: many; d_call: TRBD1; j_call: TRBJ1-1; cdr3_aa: CASSSGGTNTEAFF; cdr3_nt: TGTGCCAGCAGTTCAGGGGGAACGAACACTGAAGCTTTCTTT
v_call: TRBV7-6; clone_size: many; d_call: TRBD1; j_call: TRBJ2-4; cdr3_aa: CASSLAGQGANIQYF; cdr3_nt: TGTGCCAGCAGCTTAGCGGGACAGGGGGCCAACATTCAGTACTTC
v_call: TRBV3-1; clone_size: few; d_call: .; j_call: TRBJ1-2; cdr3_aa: CASSQATIGYTF; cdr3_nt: TGTGCCAGCAGCCAAGCGACCATTGGCTACACCTTC
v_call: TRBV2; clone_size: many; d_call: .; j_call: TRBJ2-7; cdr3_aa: CASSVGGPYEQYF; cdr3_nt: TGTGCCAGCAGTGTCGGCGGGCCCTACGAGCAGTACTTC
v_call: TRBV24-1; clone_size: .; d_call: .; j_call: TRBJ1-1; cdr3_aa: CATSTGTEAFF; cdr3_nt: TGTGCCACCAGCACAGGCACTGAAGCTTTCTTT
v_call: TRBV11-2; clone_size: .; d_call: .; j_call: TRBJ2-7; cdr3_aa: CASSSNSFYEQYF; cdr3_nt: TGTGCCAGCAGCTCAAATAGCTTTTACGAGCAGTACTTC
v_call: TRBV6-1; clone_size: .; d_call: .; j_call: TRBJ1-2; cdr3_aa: CASRSGTIYGYTF; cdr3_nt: TGTGCCAGCAGATCCGGGACAATCTACGGCTACACCTTC
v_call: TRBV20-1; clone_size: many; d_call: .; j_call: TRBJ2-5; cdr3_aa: CSARVGYQETQYF; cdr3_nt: TGCAGTGCTAGAGTGGGGTACCAAGAGACCCAGTACTTC
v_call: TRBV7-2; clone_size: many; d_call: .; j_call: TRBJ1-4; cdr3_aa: CASSLGDLLHNEKLFF; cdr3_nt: TGTGCCAGCAGCTTAGGGGACCTTTTACATAATGAAAAACTGTTTTTT
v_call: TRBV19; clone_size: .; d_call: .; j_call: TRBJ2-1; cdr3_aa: CASTPRGDNEQFF; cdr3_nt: TGTGCCAGTACCCCCCGGGGAGACAATGAGCAGTTCTTC
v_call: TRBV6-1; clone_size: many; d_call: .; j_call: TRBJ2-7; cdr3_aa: CASSTRTPWSNEQYF; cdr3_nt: TGTGCCAGCAGTACACGGACACCGTGGTCTAACGAGCAGTACTTC
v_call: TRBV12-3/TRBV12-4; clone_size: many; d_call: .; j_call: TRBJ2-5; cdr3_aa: CASTGGLQETQYF; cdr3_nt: TGTGCCAGCACCGGGGGGCTTCAAGAGACCCAGTACTTC
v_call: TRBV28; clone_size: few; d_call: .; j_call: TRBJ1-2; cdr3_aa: CASRARGYTF; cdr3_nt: TGTGCCAGCAGAGCTCGGGGCTACACCTTC
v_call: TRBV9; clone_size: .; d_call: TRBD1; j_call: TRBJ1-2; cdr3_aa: CASSVASGGDYGYTF; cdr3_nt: TGTGCCAGCAGCGTAGCTTCAGGGGGTGACTATGGCTACACCTTC
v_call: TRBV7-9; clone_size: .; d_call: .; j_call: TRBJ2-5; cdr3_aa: CASSSQGGETQYF; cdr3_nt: TGTGCCAGCAGCTCCCAGGGCGGCGAGACCCAGTACTTC
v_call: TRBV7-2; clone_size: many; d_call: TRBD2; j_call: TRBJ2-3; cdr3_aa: CASTGRGGGPTDTQYF; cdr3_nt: TGTGCCAGCACCGGGCGGGGCGGGGGGCCCACAGATACGCAGTATTTT
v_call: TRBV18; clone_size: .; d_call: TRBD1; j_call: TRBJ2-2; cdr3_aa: CASSPRGQGVSNTGELFF; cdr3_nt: TGTGCCAGCTCACCAAGGGGACAGGGGGTCTCGAACACCGGGGAGCTGTTTTTT
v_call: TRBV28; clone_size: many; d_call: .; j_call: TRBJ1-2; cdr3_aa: CASSWWTGYTF; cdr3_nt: TGTGCCAGCAGTTGGTGGACCGGCTACACCTTC
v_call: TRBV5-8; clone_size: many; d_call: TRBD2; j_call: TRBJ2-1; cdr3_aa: CASRTTRGEVNEQFF; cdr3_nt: TGTGCCAGCAGGACCACACGGGGGGAAGTGAATGAGCAGTTCTTC
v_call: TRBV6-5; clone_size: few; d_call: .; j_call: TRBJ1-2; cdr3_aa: CASSYSIRGGYTF; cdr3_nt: TGTGCCAGCAGTTACTCGATTCGGGGCGGCTACACCTTC
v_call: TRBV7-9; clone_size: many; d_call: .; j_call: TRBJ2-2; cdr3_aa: CASSLDTQGAGELFF; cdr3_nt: TGTGCCAGCAGCTTAGATACTCAGGGAGCCGGGGAGCTGTTTTTT
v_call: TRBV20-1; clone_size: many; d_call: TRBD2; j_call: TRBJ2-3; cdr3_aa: CSAGSRGASTDTQYF; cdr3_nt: TGCAGTGCTGGGTCGCGGGGGGCCTCCACAGATACGCAGTATTTT